A single sample gave rise to the 30 T cell receptor beta chains below, sequenced in a study of spatial heterogeneity in lung cancer. Noted time point: blood at routine non-recurrence follow-up after resection. Using its own MiXCR run on the 5' RACE reads, TCRdb lists one record per CDR3 protein. This table has about 33,000 distinct CDR3 sequences, 10% appearing once. The sample consisted of PBMCs, taken at follow-up. These receptors were obtained from a female donor with early-stage non-small cell lung cancer.

This clonotype was detected many times. The rearrangement joins TRBV7-2 to TRBJ1-4; possibly TRBD1 for D (5 bases). The CDR3 spans 16 residues. Germline CDR1 and CDR2: SGHTA and FQGNSA. Trimming removed 3 bases from V and 8 bases from J, with 19 bases in between. CDR3: CASSFERRAGYEKLFF. In DNA, the CDR3 is TGTGCCAGCAGCTTCGAACGGCGGGCAGGGTACGAAAAACTGTTTTTT.

This clonotype was seen many times. The J gene is TRBJ2-7, the V gene TRBV5-4; possibly TRBD1 or TRBD2 for D (5 bases each). Trimming left V 2 bases short and J 5 bases short, with 14 bases between. The CDR3 runs 14 residues. CDR1 SGHNT and CDR2 YYREEE come from the germline V gene (reference sequence). In nucleotides, the CDR3 is TGTGCCAGCAGCTTAGCGGACCAGGGCGACGAGCAGTACTTC. Translated: CASSLADQGDEQYF.

This clonotype was seen many times. The rearrangement joins TRBV29-1 to TRBJ1-1; the D is unclear. Per the germline V gene, CDR1 is SQVTM and CDR2 is ANQGSEA. The V gene lost 6 bases and the J gene lost 4 bases, with 12 bases spanning the gap. The CDR3 consists of 12 residues. The CDR3 nucleotides read TGCAGCGTCGGTCAGCGGAGCACTGAAGCTTTCTTT. Translating gives CSVGQRSTEAFF.

This clonotype was counted at least ten times. V and J are TRBV19 and TRBJ2-7; D not resolved. V dropped 2 bases and J dropped 5 bases, with 4 bases sitting between them. CDR1 LNHDA and CDR2 SQIVND come from the germline V gene (reference sequence). CDR3 length: 11 amino acids. The CDR3 coding sequence is TGTGCCAGTAGTATAAGTGACGAGCAGTACTTC. Protein: CASSISDEQYF.

In this sample, this clonotype turned up a few times. V gene TRBV11-2 combines with J gene TRBJ1-1; unclear D gene. Trimming shortened V by 0 bases and J by 3 bases, and 8 bases separated the two germline ends. The CDR3 has 14 amino acids. CDR1 and CDR2 from the germline V gene are SGHAT and FQNNGV. The CDR3 here is CASSLDGDDTEAFF. The CDR3 DNA reads TGTGCCAGCAGCTTAGATGGCGACGACACTGAAGCTTTCTTT.

This clonotype was observed many times. The chain couples TRBV4-3 to TRBJ2-7, with D uncertain. The CDR3 length is 15 residues. Germline CDR1 reads LGHNA; CDR2 reads YSLEER. Trimming removed 1 base at V and 2 bases at J, with 12 bases between. CDR3 nucleotides: TGCGCCAGCAGCCAAGCCCCCCAAAGGACCTACGAGCAGTACTTC. It specifies CASSQAPQRTYEQYF.

The V and J genes are TRBV5-4 and TRBJ2-3; D is possibly TRBD1 (6 bases). V was clipped by 4 bases and J by 4 bases, with 22 bases between them. The CDR3 extends over 17 amino acids. Germline V gives CDR1 SGHNT, CDR2 YYREEE (reference sequence). CDR3: CASSARPHRANSDTQYF. The CDR3 DNA is TGTGCCAGCAGCGCACGACCCCACAGGGCGAACTCAGATACGCAGTATTTT. Together with reference TRBV5-4 and TRBJ2-3, the CDR3 gives the full variable domain: ETGVTQSPTHLIKTRGQQVTLRCSSQSGHNTVSWYQQALGQGPQFIFQYYREEENGRGNFPPRFSGLQFPNYSSELNVNALELDDSALYLCASSARPHRANSDTQYFGPGTRLTVL.

About this clonotype: This may be a read error: a much more frequent sequence differs by one nucleotide. This CDR3 is missing its conserved last phenylalanine or tryptophan, likely due to a read error. The chain uses TRBV5-4 and TRBJ2-4; D is possibly TRBD2 (6 bases). CDR3 length: 16 residues. Trimming pared 0 bases from V and 0 bases from J, leaving 10 bases between. Germline assignment: CDR1 SGHNT and CDR2 YYREEE (reference sequence). CDR3 DNA: TGTGCCAGCAGCTTGGCCCTGGGAGGAGCCAAAAACATTCAGTACTCC. It yields the protein CASSLALGGAKNIQYS.

This clonotype occurred many times. V is TRBV20-1 and J is TRBJ2-5, with D tentatively TRBD1 (6 bases). Germline assignment: CDR1 DFQATT and CDR2 SNEGSKA (reference sequence). The length of the CDR3 is 15 residues. V lost 2 bases and J lost 5, with 18 bases in between. CDR3 loop: CSARLDSSLRETQYF. The DNA of the CDR3 is TGCAGTGCTAGATTGGACAGCTCCCTCCGTGAGACCCAGTACTTC.

This clonotype was observed a handful of times. The J gene is TRBJ2-5, the V gene TRBV29-1, with a weak D call TRBD1 (6 bases). This CDR3 spans 14 amino acids. V was cut by 2 bases and J by 5 bases, with 15 bases left in between. From germline, CDR1 is SQVTM and CDR2 ANQGSEA. The CDR3 nucleotides read TGCAGCGTTGAACCGATCAGGGGTGGGGAGACCCAGTACTTC. It encodes CSVEPIRGGETQYF.

This clonotype has more than one count but fewer than ten. The rearrangement uses TRBV12-3 or TRBV12-4 and TRBJ1-2; 10 bases match TRBD1. Germline trimming cut 7 bases from V and 7 bases from J; bases unmatched to any gene: 6. The CDR3 loop spans 13 amino acids. CDR3 nucleotide sequence: TGTGCCAGCACTCCGGGACAGGGGCTTGGCTACACCTTC. Protein sequence: CASTPGQGLGYTF.

This clonotype was recorded at least ten times. The chain has TRBV3-1 and TRBJ2-6; TRBD1 matches 9 bases. The V and J ends lost 4 bases and 4 bases, in that order; junction bases with no gene match: 11. The CDR3 runs to 18 residues. CDR1 and CDR2 (germline): LGHDT, YNNKEL (reference sequence). CDR3 protein: CASSPTGGVASGANVLTF. The CDR3 DNA is TGTGCCAGCAGCCCCACAGGGGGCGTTGCTTCGGGGGCCAACGTCCTGACTTTC.

This clonotype was seen ten or more times. Written as DNA, the CDR3 is TGCAGTGCTACCCCGACAGGGGGCCCAGATACGCAGTATTTT. It codes for CSATPTGGPDTQYF. The V and J genes are TRBV20-1 and TRBJ2-3, with 10 positions matching TRBD1. V dropped 4 bases and J dropped 4; count of bases not matched to a gene: 5. The CDR3 extends over 14 amino acids. The germline CDR1 and CDR2 sequences are DFQATT and SNEGSKA (reference sequence).

This clonotype was picked up a small number of times. The J gene is TRBJ2-5, the V gene TRBV7-2; D ambiguous. The CDR3 is 11 residues long. Germline CDR1 and CDR2: SGHTA and FQGNSA. Trimming left V 5 bases short and J 5 bases short, with 6 bases between. DNA for the CDR3: TGTGCCAGCAGCCGATTGGAGACCCAGTACTTC. Amino acids: CASSRLETQYF.

This clonotype was observed many times. V and J are TRBV6-1 and TRBJ2-4; 7 nucleotides align to TRBD1. Germline V gene data show CDR1 as MNHNS and CDR2 as SASEGT. CDR3 length: 16 amino acids. J gave up 0 bases and V 6 bases, and 8 bases lay outside the gene matches. The chain's CDR3 is CASSLGQTLAKNIQYF. For the CDR3, the DNA is TGTGCCAGCAGCCTGGGACAGACCTTAGCCAAAAACATTCAGTACTTC.

The J gene is TRBJ2-2, the V gene TRBV7-2, with 13 positions matching TRBD2. The CDR3 is 16 amino acids. Germline V gene sequence: CDR1 SGHTA, CDR2 FQGNSA. The V segment lost 5 bases and the J segment 6 bases; nucleotides outside the gene matches: 6. DNA of the CDR3: TGTGCCAGCAGCCCCCGGACTAGCGGGGGTCCCGGGGAGCTGTTTTTT. This translates into CASSPRTSGGPGELFF.

About this clonotype: This may be a read error: a much more frequent sequence differs by one nucleotide. V and J are TRBV14 and TRBJ1-1; 8 bases align to TRBD1. V lost 4 bases, J lost 3 bases, and 13 bases stayed unmatched. CDR3 size: 17 residues. Germline V CDR1 and CDR2: SGHDN, FVKESK. The CDR3 region is CASSPNAGGYWDTEAFF. The CDR3 coding sequence is TGTGCCAGCAGCCCCAACGCAGGGGGCTATTGGGACACTGAAGCTTTCTTT.

The chain uses TRBV7-8 and TRBJ2-5, with D possibly matching TRBD2 (7 bases). CDR1 is SGHVS, CDR2 FQNEAQ, per germline. Trimming removed 1 base from V and 3 bases from J, with 18 bases in between. The CDR3 runs to 17 residues. The CDR3, as DNA: TGTGCCAGCAGCTTAGGGACCTTGGCGGGGGCGAAAGAGACCCAGTACTTC. It yields the protein CASSLGTLAGAKETQYF.

In its sample, this clonotype was seen a few times. The rearrangement joins TRBV5-5 to TRBJ1-6; the D gene is possibly TRBD1 (5 bases). Germline V gives CDR1 SGHKS, CDR2 YYEKEE (reference sequence). The CDR3 sequence is 17 residues long. V was trimmed by 0 bases and J by 0 bases, leaving 10 bases between them. The CDR3, as DNA: TGTGCCAGCAGCTTGGCGGGGGGGAGCTCCTATAATTCACCCCTCCACTTT. Translation: CASSLAGGSSYNSPLHF. The complete variable domain, with remaining parts taken from reference TRBV5-5 and TRBJ1-6, reads DAGVTQSPTHLIKTRGQQVTLRCSPISGHKSVSWYQQVLGQGPQFIFQYYEKEERGRGNFPDRFSARQFPNYSSELNVNALLLGDSALYLCASSLAGGSSYNSPLHFGNGTRLTVT.

This clonotype was recorded at least ten times. This chain joins TRBV11-2 and TRBJ2-1, with D perhaps assigned TRBD1 or TRBD2 (6 bases each). Trimming removed 1 base from V and 6 bases from J, with 7 bases in between. The CDR3 length is 13 residues. CDR1 and CDR2 from the germline V gene are SGHAT and FQNNGV. The chain's CDR3 is CASSLAGANEQFF. For the CDR3, the DNA is TGTGCCAGCAGCTTAGCGGGGGCCAATGAGCAGTTCTTC. Together with reference TRBV11-2 and TRBJ2-1, the CDR3 gives the full variable domain: EAGVAQSPRYKIIEKRQSVAFWCNPISGHATLYWYQQILGQGPKLLIQFQNNGVVDDSQLPKDRFSAERLKGVDSTLKIQPAKLEDSAVYLCASSLAGANEQFFGPGTRLTVL.

At least ten counts were recorded for this clonotype. The chain combines TRBV7-2 with TRBJ1-1, with 7 bases fitting TRBD1. V shed 7 bases and J 3 bases; nucleotides not matched to a gene: 11. In germline, CDR1 is SGHTA, CDR2 FQGNSA. This CDR3 region has 15 residues. DNA of the CDR3: TGTGCCAGCACCCAACCCAACAGGGGAGACACTGAAGCTTTCTTT. It yields the protein CASTQPNRGDTEAFF. The variable domain in full, completed from reference TRBV7-2 and TRBJ1-1, reads GAGVSQSPSNKVTEKGKDVELRCDPISGHTALYWYRQSLGQGLEFLIYFQGNSAPDKSGLPSDRFSAERTGGSVSTLTIQRTQQEDSAVYLCASTQPNRGDTEAFFGQGTRLTVV.

This clonotype has a handful of counts. V is TRBV20-1 and J is TRBJ1-5; maybe TRBD1 (5 bases). V was shortened by 6 bases and J by 3 bases, with 12 bases between the two germline ends. Germline CDR1 is DFQATT and CDR2 is SNEGSKA (reference sequence). The CDR3 totals 13 residues. For the CDR3, the DNA is TGCAGTGCGGGCGTGGGGGACAATCAGCCCCAGCATTTT. Its translation: CSAGVGDNQPQHF.

The rearrangement uses TRBV14 and TRBJ1-1, with a tentative D call TRBD1 (6 bases). Germline CDR1 SGHDN, CDR2 FVKESK. V was clipped by 0 bases and J by 0 bases, with 8 bases between them. CDR3 length equals 15 residues. The CDR3 region is CASSQEDRLNTEAFF. The CDR3 DNA reads as TGTGCCAGCAGCCAAGAGGACAGATTGAACACTGAAGCTTTCTTT.

In its sample, this clonotype was seen many times. CDR3 bases: TGTGCCAGCAGCCAAGCCGTGGCAGGGTTTGGCGGGGAGCTGTTTTTT. As protein: CASSQAVAGFGGELFF. The chain employs TRBV27 and TRBJ2-2, with D tentatively TRBD1 (5 bases). In germline, CDR1 is MNHEY, CDR2 SMNVEV (reference sequence). Trimming took off 6 bases at V and 7 bases at J, with 21 bases between the two ends. The CDR3 sequence is 16 residues long.

This clonotype was observed at least ten times. The rearrangement links TRBV18 to TRBJ1-1; a weak D match, TRBD1 (6 bases). CDR1 KGHSH and CDR2 LQKENI come from the germline V gene. The CDR3 extends over 14 amino acids. V lost 3 bases and J lost 1, with 9 bases in between. The chain's CDR3 is CASSPGAGNTEAFF. CDR3 bases: TGTGCCAGCTCACCGGGGGCAGGGAACACTGAAGCTTTCTTT.

Ten or more counts support this clonotype. This chain connects TRBV12-3 or TRBV12-4 to TRBJ1-1; D not certain. The CDR3 spans 15 residues. Trimming shortened V by 3 bases and J by 0 bases, and 11 bases separated the two germline ends. The CDR3 DNA is TGTGCCAGCAGTTTGACGTATCGGGTGAACACTGAAGCTTTCTTT. Protein sequence: CASSLTYRVNTEAFF.

The J gene is TRBJ2-1, the V gene TRBV28; 7 bases are a match to TRBD2. The germline CDR1 and CDR2 sequences are MDHEN and SYDVKM. The CDR3 contains 13 residues. Trimming took 6 bases from V and 9 from J; bases not matched to a gene: 8. The CDR3 DNA follows: TGTGCCAGCAGGGCACATGGGGGGGGTGAGCAGTTCTTC. Protein product: CASRAHGGGEQFF.

The sample holds many counts of this clonotype. The V gene is TRBV7-8, the J gene TRBJ2-5; D is undetermined. V lost 5 bases to trimming and J lost 4 bases, with 5 bases between them. Germline loops: CDR1 SGHVS, CDR2 FQNEAQ. The length of the CDR3 is 11 residues. For the CDR3, the DNA is TGTGCCAGCAGCAGCCTAGAGACCCAGTACTTC. This sequence encodes CASSSLETQYF.

In its sample, this clonotype was seen a few times. The rearrangement uses TRBV5-1 and TRBJ1-2; weak D call: TRBD1 (6 bases). V was cut by 0 bases and J by 4 bases, with 16 bases left in between. Germline assignment: CDR1 SGHRS and CDR2 YFSETQ. The CDR3 has 16 amino acids. This chain's CDR3 is CASSLVPGQGFYGYTF. The CDR3 DNA is TGCGCCAGCAGCTTGGTTCCGGGACAAGGCTTCTATGGCTACACCTTC.

This clonotype showed up many times. The V call is TRBV13, the J call TRBJ2-3; TRBD2 is a possible D gene (7 bases). Trimming took off 6 bases at V and 5 bases at J, with 15 bases between the two ends. Germline V gives CDR1 PRHDT, CDR2 FYEKMQ (reference sequence). This CDR3 comprises 14 residues. The CDR3, as DNA: TGTGCCAGCAGTCTACAGGGAGGGGGAGATACGCAGTATTTT. It codes for CASSLQGGGDTQYF.